The following is a T cell receptor beta chain sequence with its context. The antigen is undetermined. J lost 1 base, V lost 0 bases, and 1 base had no gene match. Germline V gene sequence: CDR1 MRHNA, CDR2 SNTAGT. The CDR3 runs 16 residues. The sample belongs to a study of T cell repertoires in cytomegalovirus infection. Across the whole study: It can be stated that public TCR beta signatures indicated CMV infection as well as a matching HLA type.

Regarding the study as a whole: HLA-C-restricted TCR beta clonotypes specific for CMV led the ex vivo response. Cumulated frequencies of public TCR beta families served to identify carriers of CMV plus the relevant HLA.

TCRdb fed the reads into MiXCR, producing one record per CDR3 protein. In the table there are about 530,000 distinct CDR3 sequences, less than 30% of which are singletons. The sample was PBMCs. The chain combines TRBV6-4 with TRBJ2-3, with TRBD1 matching over 10 bases. This sequence originates from a human donor in good health (CMV status not recorded). Some clones in this sample may be carry-over from other donors' samples. For the CDR3, the DNA is TGTGCCAGCAGTGACTCGACAGGGGGCGGCACAGATACGCAGTATTTT. It codes for CASSDSTGGGTDTQYF.